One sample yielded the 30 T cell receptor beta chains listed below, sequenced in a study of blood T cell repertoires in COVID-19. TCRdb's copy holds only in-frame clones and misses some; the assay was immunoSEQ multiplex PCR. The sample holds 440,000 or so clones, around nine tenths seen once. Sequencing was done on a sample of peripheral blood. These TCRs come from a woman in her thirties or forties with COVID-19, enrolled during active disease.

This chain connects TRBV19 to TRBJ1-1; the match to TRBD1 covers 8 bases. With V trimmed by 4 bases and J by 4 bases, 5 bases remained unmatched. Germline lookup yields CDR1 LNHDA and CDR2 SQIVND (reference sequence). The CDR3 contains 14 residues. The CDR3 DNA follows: TGTGCCAGTAGTACTACCGGGACAGGCACTGAAGCTTTCTTT. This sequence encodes CASSTTGTGTEAFF.

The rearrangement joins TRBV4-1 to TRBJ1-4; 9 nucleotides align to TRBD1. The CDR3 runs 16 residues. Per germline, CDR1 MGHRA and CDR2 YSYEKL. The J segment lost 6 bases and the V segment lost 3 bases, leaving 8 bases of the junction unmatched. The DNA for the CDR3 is TGCGCCAGCAGCCACGACGTAGGGACAGGGTATGAAAAACTGTTTTTT. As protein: CASSHDVGTGYEKLFF.

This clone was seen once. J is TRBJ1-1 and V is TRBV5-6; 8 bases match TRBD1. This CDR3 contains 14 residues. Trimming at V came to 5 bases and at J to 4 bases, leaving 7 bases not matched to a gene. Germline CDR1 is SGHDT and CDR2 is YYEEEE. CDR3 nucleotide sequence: TGTGCCAGCAGTTTCGGACAGGGCGGCACTGAAGCTTTCTTT. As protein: CASSFGQGGTEAFF.

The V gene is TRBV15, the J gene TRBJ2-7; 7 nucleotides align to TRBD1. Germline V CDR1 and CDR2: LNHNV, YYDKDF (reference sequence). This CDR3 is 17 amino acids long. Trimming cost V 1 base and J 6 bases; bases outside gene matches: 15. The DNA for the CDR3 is TGTGCCACCAGCAGAGCCGAGGGGGCCGGACATCTTCGCGAGCAGTACTTC. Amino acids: CATSRAEGAGHLREQYF.

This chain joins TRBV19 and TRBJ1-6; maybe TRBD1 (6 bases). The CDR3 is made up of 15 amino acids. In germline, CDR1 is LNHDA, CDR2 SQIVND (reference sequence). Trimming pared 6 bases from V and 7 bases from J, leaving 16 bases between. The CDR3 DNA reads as TGTGCCAGTAGCGAGACCCCGGGACAAAATTCACCCCTCCACTTT. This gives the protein CASSETPGQNSPLHF.

The CDR3 loop reads CASSELGGAYGYTF. For the CDR3, the DNA is TGTGCCAGCAGTGAATTAGGAGGGGCCTATGGCTACACCTTC. The rearrangement uses TRBV25-1 and TRBJ1-2; possibly TRBD1 for D (5 bases). The germline gives CDR1 MGHDK, CDR2 SYGVNS. The CDR3 totals 14 residues. Trimming took 1 base from V and 4 from J, leaving 10 bases between them.

In DNA form, the CDR3 reads TGTGCCAGCAGCCTGGGACAGGGGGCTGCGGGCTACACCTTC. Protein: CASSLGQGAAGYTF. The V and J genes are TRBV11-2 and TRBJ1-2, with 12 positions matching TRBD1. J gave up 8 bases and V 5 bases, and 6 bases lay outside the gene matches. CDR1 is SGHAT and CDR2 is FQNNGV in the germline V gene. This CDR3 is built from 14 residues.

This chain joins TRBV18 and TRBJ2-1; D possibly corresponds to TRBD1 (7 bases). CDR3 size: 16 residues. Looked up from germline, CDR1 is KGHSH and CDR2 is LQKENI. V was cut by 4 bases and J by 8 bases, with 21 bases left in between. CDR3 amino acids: CASSLLTGEVPHEQFF. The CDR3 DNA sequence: TGTGCCAGCTCACTATTAACAGGGGAGGTTCCCCATGAGCAGTTCTTC.

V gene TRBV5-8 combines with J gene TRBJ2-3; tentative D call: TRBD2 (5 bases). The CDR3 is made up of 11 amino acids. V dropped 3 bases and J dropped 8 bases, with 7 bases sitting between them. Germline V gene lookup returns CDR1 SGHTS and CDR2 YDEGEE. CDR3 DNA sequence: TGTGCCAGCAGCTCCGGACTTACGCAGTATTTT. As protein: CASSSGLTQYF.

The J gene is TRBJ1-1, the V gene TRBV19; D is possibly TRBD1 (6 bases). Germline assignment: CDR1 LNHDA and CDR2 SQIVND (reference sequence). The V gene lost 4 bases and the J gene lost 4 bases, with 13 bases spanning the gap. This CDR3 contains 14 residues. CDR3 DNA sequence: TGTGCCAGTAGTAGGTTAAACAGGGCCACTGAAGCTTTCTTT. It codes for CASSRLNRATEAFF.

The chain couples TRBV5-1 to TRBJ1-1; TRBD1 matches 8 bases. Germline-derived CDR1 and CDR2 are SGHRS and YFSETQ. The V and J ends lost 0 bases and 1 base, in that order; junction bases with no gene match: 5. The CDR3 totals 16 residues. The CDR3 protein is CASSLDGQGTNTEAFF. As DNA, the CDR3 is TGCGCCAGCAGCTTGGATGGACAGGGAACGAACACTGAAGCTTTCTTT.

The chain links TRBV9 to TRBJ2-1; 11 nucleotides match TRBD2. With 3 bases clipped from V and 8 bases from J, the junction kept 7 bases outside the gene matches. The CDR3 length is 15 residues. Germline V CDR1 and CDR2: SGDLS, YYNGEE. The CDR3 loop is CASSDLAGGFDEQFF. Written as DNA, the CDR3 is TGTGCCAGCAGCGACCTAGCGGGAGGATTTGATGAGCAGTTCTTC.

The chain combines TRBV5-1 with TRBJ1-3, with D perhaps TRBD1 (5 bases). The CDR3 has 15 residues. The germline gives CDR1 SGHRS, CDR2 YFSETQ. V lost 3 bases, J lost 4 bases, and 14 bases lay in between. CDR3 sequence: CASSYDRFPGNTIYF. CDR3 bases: TGCGCCAGCAGCTACGACAGATTCCCCGGAAACACCATATATTTT.

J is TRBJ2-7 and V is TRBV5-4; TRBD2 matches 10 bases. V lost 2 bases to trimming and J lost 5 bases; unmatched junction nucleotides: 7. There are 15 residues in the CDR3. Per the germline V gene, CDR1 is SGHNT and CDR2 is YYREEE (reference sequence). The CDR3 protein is CASSFPGTSAHEQYF. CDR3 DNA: TGTGCCAGCAGCTTCCCCGGGACTAGCGCCCACGAGCAGTACTTC.

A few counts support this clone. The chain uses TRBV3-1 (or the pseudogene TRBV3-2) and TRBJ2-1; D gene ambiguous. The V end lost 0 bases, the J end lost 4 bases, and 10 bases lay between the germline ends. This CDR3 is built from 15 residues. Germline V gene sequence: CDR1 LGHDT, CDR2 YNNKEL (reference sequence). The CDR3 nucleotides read TGTGCCAGCAGCCAAGATTACCAGATGTACAATGAGCAGTTCTTC. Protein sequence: CASSQDYQMYNEQFF.

The CDR3 is CSVDRGPGTEAFF. For the CDR3, the DNA is TGCAGCGTTGACAGGGGTCCGGGCACTGAAGCTTTCTTT. The chain uses TRBV29-1 and TRBJ1-1; a possible D gene is TRBD1 (6 bases). This CDR3 is built from 13 residues. Germline CDR1 is SQVTM and CDR2 is ANQGSEA. The germline V and J ends were trimmed by 3 bases and 4 bases, with 12 bases remaining between them. The full variable domain, completed using reference TRBV29-1 and TRBJ1-1, is SAVISQKPSRDICQRGTSLTIQCQVDSQVTMMFWYRQQPGQSLTLIATANQGSEATYESGFVIDKFPISRPNLTFSTLTVSNMSPEDSSIYLCSVDRGPGTEAFFGQGTRLTVV.

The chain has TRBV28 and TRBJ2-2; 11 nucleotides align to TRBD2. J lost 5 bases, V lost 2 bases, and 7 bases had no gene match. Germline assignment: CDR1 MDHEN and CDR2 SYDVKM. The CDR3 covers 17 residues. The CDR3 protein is CASSLTSGSTVTGELFF. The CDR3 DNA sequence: TGTGCCAGCAGTTTAACTAGCGGGAGTACGGTGACCGGGGAGCTGTTTTTT.

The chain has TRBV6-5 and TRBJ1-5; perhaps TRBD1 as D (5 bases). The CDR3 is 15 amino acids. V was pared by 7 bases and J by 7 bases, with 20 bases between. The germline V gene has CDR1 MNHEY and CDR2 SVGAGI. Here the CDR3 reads CASTHSGGGGQPQHF. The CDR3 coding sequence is TGTGCCAGCACCCACTCTGGGGGGGGAGGGCAGCCCCAGCATTTT.

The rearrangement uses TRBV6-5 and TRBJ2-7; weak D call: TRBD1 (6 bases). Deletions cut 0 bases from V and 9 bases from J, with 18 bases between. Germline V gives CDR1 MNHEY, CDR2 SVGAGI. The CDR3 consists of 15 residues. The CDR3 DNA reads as TGTGCCAGCAGTTACTCGCGAACAGGGCAGAGCGGGCAGTACTTC. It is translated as CASSYSRTGQSGQYF.

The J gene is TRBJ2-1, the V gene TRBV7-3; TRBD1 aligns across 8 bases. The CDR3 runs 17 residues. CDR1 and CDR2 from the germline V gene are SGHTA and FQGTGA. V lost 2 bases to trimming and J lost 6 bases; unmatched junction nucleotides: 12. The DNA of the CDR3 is TGTGCCAGCAGCTTAGCTCCTACAGGGGGTTTAGTCAATGAGCAGTTCTTC. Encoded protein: CASSLAPTGGLVNEQFF.

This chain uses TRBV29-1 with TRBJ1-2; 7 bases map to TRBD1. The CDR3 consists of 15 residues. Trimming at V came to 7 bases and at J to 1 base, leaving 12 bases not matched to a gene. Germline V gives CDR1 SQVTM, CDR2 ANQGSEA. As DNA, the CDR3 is TGCAGCGCCGTGGGGGCAGGGGGGATTAACTATGGCTACACCTTC. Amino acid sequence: CSAVGAGGINYGYTF.

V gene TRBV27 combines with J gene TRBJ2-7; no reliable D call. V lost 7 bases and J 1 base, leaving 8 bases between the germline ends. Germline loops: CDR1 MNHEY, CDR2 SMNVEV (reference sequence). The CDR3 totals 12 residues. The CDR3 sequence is CASKTQSYEQYF. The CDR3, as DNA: TGTGCCAGCAAGACTCAATCCTACGAGCAGTACTTC.

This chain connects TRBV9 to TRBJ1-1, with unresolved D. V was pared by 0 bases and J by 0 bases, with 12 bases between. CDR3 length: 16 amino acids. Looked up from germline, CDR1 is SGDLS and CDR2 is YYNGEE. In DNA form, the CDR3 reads TGTGCCAGCAGCGTAGGAGCGAGACTTATGAACACTGAAGCTTTCTTT. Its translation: CASSVGARLMNTEAFF.

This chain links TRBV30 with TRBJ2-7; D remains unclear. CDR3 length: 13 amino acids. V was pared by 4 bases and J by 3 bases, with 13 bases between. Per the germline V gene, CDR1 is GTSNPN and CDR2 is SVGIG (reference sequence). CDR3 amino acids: CAWIKAGSYEQYF. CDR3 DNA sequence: TGTGCCTGGATAAAGGCAGGTAGCTACGAGCAGTACTTC.

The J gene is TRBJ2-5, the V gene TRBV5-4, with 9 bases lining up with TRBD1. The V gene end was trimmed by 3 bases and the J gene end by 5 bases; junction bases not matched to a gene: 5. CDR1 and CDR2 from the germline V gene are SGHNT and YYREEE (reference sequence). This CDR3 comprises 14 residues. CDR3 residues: CASSYRGRRETQYF. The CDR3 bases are TGTGCCAGCAGCTACAGGGGGCGCAGGGAGACCCAGTACTTC.

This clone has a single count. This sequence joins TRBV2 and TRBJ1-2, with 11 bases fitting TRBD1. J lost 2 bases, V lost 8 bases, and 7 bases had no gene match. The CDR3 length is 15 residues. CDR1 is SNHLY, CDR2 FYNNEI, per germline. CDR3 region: CASLQGQGVNYGYTF. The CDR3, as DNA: TGTGCCAGCCTACAGGGACAGGGGGTGAACTATGGCTACACCTTC.

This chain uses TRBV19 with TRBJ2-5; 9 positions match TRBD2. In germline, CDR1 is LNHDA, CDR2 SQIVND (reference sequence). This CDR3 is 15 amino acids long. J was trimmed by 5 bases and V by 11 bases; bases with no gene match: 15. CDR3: CAVKAPSGIGETQYF. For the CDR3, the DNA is TGTGCCGTCAAGGCACCTAGCGGGATTGGGGAGACCCAGTACTTC.

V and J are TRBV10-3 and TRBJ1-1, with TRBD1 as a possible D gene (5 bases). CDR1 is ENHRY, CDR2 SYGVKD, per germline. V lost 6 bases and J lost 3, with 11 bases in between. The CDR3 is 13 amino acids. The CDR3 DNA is TGTGCCATCAGAGGGGAGGCCTACACTGAAGCTTTCTTT. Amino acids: CAIRGEAYTEAFF.

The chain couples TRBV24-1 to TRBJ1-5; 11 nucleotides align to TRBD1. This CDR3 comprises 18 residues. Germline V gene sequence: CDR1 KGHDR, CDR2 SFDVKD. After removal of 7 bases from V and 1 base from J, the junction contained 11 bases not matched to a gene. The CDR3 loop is CATRVGTGGLISNQPQHF. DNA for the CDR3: TGTGCCACCAGAGTGGGGACAGGGGGGTTGATCAGCAATCAGCCCCAGCATTTT.

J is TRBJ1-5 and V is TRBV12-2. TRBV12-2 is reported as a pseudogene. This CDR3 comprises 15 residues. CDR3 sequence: CASRYLGAQRPPQHF. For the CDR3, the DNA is TGTGCAAGTCGCTACCTAGGAGCCCAAAGGCCGCCCCAGCATTTT.